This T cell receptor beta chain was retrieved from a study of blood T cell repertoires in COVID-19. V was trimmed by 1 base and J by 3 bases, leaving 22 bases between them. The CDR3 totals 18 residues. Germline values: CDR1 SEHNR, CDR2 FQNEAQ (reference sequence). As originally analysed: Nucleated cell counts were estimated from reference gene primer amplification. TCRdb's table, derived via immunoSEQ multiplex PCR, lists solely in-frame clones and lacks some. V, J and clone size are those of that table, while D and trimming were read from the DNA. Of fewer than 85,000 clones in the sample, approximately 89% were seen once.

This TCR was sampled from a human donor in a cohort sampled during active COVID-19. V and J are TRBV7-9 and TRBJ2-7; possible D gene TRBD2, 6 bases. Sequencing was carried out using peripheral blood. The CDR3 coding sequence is TGTGCCAGCAGCTTAGGTCCCTCCCGTGCGGGACGCCGCTACGAGCAGTACTTC. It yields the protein CASSLGPSRAGRRYEQYF.